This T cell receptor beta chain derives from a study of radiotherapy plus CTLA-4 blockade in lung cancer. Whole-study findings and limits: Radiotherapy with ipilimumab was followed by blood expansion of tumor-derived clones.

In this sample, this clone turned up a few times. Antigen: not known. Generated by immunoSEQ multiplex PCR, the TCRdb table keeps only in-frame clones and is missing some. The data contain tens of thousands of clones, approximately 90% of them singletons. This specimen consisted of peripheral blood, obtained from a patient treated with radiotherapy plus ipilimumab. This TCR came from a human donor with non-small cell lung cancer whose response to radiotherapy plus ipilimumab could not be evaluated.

The CDR3 spells CASSSQGSQNSPLHF. The CDR3 DNA is TGTGCCAGCAGTTCCCAGGGGTCGCAAAATTCACCCCTCCACTTT. The gene calls are TRBV6-6 and TRBJ1-6; tentative D call: TRBD1 (6 bases). The V gene lost 4 bases and the J gene lost 7 bases, with 14 bases spanning the gap. Per the germline V gene, CDR1 is MNHNY and CDR2 is SVGAGI (reference sequence). The CDR3 is 15 amino acids.